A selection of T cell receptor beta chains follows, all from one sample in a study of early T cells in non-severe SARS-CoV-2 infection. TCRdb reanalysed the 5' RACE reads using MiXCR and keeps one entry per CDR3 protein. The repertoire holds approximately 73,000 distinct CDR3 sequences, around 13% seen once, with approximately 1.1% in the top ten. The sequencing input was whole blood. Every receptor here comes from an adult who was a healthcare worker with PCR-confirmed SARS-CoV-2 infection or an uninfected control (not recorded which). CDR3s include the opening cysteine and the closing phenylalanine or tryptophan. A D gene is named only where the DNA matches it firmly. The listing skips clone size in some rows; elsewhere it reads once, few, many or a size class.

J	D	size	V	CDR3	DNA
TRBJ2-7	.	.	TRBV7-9	CASSSAGPGEQYF	TGTGCCAGCAGCTCCGCGGGCCCAGGCGAGCAGTACTTC
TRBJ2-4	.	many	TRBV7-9	CASSSGQHPPVIQYF	TGTGCCAGCAGCTCCGGACAGCATCCTCCCGTCATTCAGTACTTC
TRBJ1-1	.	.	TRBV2	CASSEAYGGQEAFF	TGTGCCAGCAGTGAAGCGTATGGCGGACAGGAAGCTTTCTTT
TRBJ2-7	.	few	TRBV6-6	CASSYGEREQYF	TGTGCCAGCAGTTACGGCGAGCGCGAGCAGTACTTC
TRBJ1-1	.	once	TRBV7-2	CASSLESTTEAFF	TGTGCCAGCAGCTTAGAATCAACCACTGAAGCTTTCTTT
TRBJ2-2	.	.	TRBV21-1	CASSKPPSGHTGELFF	TGTGCCAGCAGCAAACCTCCTAGCGGGCACACCGGGGAGCTGTTTTTT
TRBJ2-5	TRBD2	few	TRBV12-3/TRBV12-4	CASTYSGARSETQYF	TGTGCCAGCACCTATAGCGGGGCGCGAAGTGAGACCCAGTACTTC
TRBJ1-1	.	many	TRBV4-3	CASSQGRLMNTEAFF	TGCGCCAGCAGCCAAGGCAGGCTCATGAACACTGAAGCTTTCTTT
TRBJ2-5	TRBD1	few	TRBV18	CASRRGTGETQYF	TGTGCCAGCCGAAGAGGGACAGGAGAGACCCAGTACTTC
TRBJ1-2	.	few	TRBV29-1	CSASGTKYGYTF	TGCAGCGCATCCGGGACCAAATATGGCTACACCTTC
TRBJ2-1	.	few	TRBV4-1	CASSHLSYNEQFF	TGCGCCAGCAGCCACCTATCCTACAATGAGCAGTTCTTC
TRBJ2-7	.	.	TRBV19	CASSIADTSYEQYF	TGTGCCAGTAGTATAGCGGACACCTCCTACGAGCAGTACTTC
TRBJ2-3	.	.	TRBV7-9	CASSPQRGAHSTDTQYF	TGTGCCAGCAGCCCCCAACGTGGGGCCCACAGCACAGATACGCAGTATTTT
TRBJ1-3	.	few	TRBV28	CASSLIPGAGGNTIYF	TGTGCCAGCAGTTTAATCCCGGGGGCAGGTGGAAACACCATATATTTT
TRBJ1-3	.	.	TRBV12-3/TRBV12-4	CASSSPAEGIGNTIYF	TGTGCCAGCAGTTCCCCAGCGGAGGGGATCGGAAACACCATATATTTT
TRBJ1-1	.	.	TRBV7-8	CASSQALPQGRREAFF	TGTGCCAGCAGCCAAGCCTTACCCCAGGGGCGCCGGGAAGCTTTCTTT
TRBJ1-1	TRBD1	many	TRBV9	CASSPQTGGAGVAFF	TGTGCCAGCAGCCCTCAGACAGGGGGCGCGGGAGTAGCTTTCTTT
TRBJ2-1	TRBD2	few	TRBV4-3	CASSQGSMGGNEQFF	TGCGCCAGCAGCCAAGGGTCGATGGGGGGGAATGAGCAGTTCTTC
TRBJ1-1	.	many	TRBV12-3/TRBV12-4	CASTLQAGGTEAFF	TGTGCCAGCACCTTACAAGCAGGAGGAACTGAAGCTTTCTTT
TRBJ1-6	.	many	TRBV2	CASSPWPRSPLHF	TGTGCCAGCAGTCCCTGGCCGAGGTCACCCCTCCACTTT
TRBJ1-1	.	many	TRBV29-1	CSVDRGETEAFF	TGCAGCGTTGACCGGGGAGAAACTGAAGCTTTCTTT
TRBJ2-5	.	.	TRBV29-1	CSVEQDWGETQYF	TGCAGCGTTGAACAAGACTGGGGGGAGACCCAGTACTTC
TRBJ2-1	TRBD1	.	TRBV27	CASSLFGTGANNEQFF	TGTGCCAGCAGTTTATTTGGGACAGGGGCCAACAATGAGCAGTTCTTC
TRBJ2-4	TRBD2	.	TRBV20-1	CSARTPPSGGPVEGVNIQYF	TGCAGTGCTAGAACCCCGCCAAGCGGGGGCCCCGTAGAGGGCGTAAACATTCAGTACTTC
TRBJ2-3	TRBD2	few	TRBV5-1	CASRLAGGVTDTQYF	TGCGCCAGCCGTTTAGCGGGGGGTGTGACGGATACGCAGTATTTT
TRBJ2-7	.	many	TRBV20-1	CSARDPGVGYEQYF	TGCAGTGCTAGAGATCCCGGGGTTGGCTACGAGCAGTACTTC
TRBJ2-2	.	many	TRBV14	CASSHWAGLSTGELFF	TGTGCCAGCAGCCACTGGGCAGGACTTTCCACCGGGGAGCTGTTTTTT
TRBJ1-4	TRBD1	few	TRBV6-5	CASSYSTGVREKLFF	TGTGCCAGCAGTTACAGCACAGGGGTTCGGGAAAAACTGTTTTTT
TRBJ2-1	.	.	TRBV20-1	CSASPSQDSGEQFF	TGCAGTGCTAGCCCCTCCCAAGACAGCGGGGAGCAGTTCTTC
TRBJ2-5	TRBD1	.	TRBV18	CASSSGQKETQYF	TGTGCCAGCTCGTCGGGACAGAAAGAGACCCAGTACTTC
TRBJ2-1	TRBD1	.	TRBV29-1	CSVGQGPNEQFF	TGCAGCGTTGGACAGGGGCCCAATGAGCAGTTCTTC
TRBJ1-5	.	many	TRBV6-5	CASSKGHLNQPQHF	TGTGCCAGCAGTAAAGGGCATCTCAATCAGCCCCAGCATTTT
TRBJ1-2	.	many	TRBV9	CASSVGSDEAYYGYTF	TGTGCCAGCAGCGTAGGTTCGGACGAAGCTTACTATGGCTACACCTTC
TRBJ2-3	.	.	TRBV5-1	CASTQQDTQYF	TGCGCCAGCACCCAGCAGGATACGCAGTATTTT
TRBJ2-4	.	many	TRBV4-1	CASSQAAPGLENIQYF	TGCGCCAGCAGCCAAGCTGCTCCGGGGCTAGAAAACATTCAGTACTTC
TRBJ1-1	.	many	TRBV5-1	CASSKTDSHEAFF	TGCGCCAGCAGCAAAACTGACAGCCATGAAGCTTTCTTT
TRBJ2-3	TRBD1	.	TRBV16	CASSQPDREGTDTQYF	TGTGCCAGCAGCCAGCCGGACAGGGAAGGGACAGATACGCAGTATTTT
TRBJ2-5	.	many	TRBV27	CASSFLRQTETQYF	TGTGCCAGCAGTTTTCTGCGGCAAACAGAGACCCAGTACTTC
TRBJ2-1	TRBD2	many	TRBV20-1	CSATGLAKSSYNEQFF	TGCAGTGCCACTGGACTAGCAAAAAGCTCCTACAATGAGCAGTTCTTC
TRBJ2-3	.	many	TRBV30	CAWSFLGGPDTQYF	TGTGCCTGGAGTTTCTTGGGAGGTCCAGATACGCAGTATTTT
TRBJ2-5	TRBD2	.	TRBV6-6	CASTRGGAETQYF	TGTGCCAGCACGCGGGGGGGAGCGGAGACCCAGTACTTC
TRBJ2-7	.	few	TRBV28	CASSLFGLWYEQYF	TGTGCCAGCAGTTTATTTGGTCTTTGGTACGAGCAGTACTTC
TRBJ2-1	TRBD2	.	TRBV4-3	CASSTRLAGSPNEQFF	TGCGCCAGCAGCACACGACTAGCGGGGAGCCCCAATGAGCAGTTCTTC
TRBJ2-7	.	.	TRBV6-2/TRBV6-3	CASSPTVFVSGVGQYF	TGTGCCAGCAGTCCAACAGTGTTCGTATCGGGAGTTGGGCAGTACTTC
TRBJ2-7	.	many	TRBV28	CASTGDAYEQYF	TGTGCCAGCACAGGGGATGCGTACGAGCAGTACTTC
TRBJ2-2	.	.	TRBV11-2	CASTNRKANTGELFF	TGTGCCAGCACCAACCGAAAAGCGAACACCGGGGAGCTGTTTTTT
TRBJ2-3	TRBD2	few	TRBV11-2	CASSFGLGADTQYF	TGTGCCAGCAGCTTCGGACTAGGGGCAGATACGCAGTATTTT
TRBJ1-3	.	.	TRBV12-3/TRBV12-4	CASSELSSGNTIYF	TGTGCCAGCAGCGAGCTGAGCTCTGGAAACACCATATATTTT
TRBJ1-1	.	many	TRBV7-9	CASSLTTTEAFF	TGTGCCAGCAGCTTAACCACGACTGAAGCTTTCTTT
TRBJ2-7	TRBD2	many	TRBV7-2	CASSLGTAGGQEQYF	TGTGCCAGCAGCTTAGGAACAGCGGGAGGGCAAGAGCAGTACTTC
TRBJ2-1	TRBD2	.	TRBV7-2	CASSSGLAGGLEFF	TGTGCCAGCAGCTCCGGACTAGCGGGGGGGCTCGAGTTCTTC
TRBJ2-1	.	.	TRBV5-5	CASGTKTGLIPYNEQFF	TGTGCCAGCGGAACCAAAACGGGTCTTATACCCTACAATGAGCAGTTCTTC
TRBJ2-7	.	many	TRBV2	CASSEGPFRTYEQYF	TGTGCCAGCAGTGAAGGGCCCTTCCGCACCTACGAGCAGTACTTC
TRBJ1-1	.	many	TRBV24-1	CATSDTPSTGLNTEAFF	TGTGCCACCAGTGATACCCCATCGACAGGCCTGAACACTGAAGCTTTCTTT
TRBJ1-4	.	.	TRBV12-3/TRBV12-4	CASSLIWEGWPNEKLFF	TGTGCCAGCAGTCTCATCTGGGAGGGTTGGCCTAATGAAAAACTGTTTTTT
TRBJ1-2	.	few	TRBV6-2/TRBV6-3	CASSSFRGNYGYTF	TGTGCCAGCAGTTCCTTTAGGGGTAACTATGGCTACACCTTC
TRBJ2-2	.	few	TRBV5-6	CASSVDYTGELFF	TGTGCCAGCAGCGTTGACTACACCGGGGAGCTGTTTTTT
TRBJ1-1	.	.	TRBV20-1	CSARGQKSMNTEAFF	TGCAGTGCTAGAGGACAGAAATCCATGAACACTGAAGCTTTCTTT
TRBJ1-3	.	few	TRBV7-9	CASSSQGTGNTIYF	TGTGCCAGCAGCTCGCAGGGAACTGGAAACACCATATATTTT